This passage covers 10 T cell receptor beta chains from one sample sequenced in a study of T cells in Graves' hyperthyroidism and ophthalmopathy. TCR beta CDR3 regions were amplified from RNA. HTBI primers were employed in a first-round RT-PCR of the TCR CDR3. TCRdb fed the multiplex PCR reads into MiXCR, producing one record per CDR3 protein. The sample includes fewer than 650,000 distinct CDR3 sequences, 14% of them seen just once. Sample: blood. These receptors came from a middle-aged woman with Graves' hyperthyroidism.

This clonotype was counted at least ten times. One junction end does not reproduce the germline sequence, and a read error may be involved. This chain links TRBV5-1 with TRBJ2-7, with TRBD1 identical over 9 bases. The CDR3 spans 15 residues. Germline V gene sequence: CDR1 SGHRS, CDR2 YFSETQ. CDR3 loop: CASSFTGTGSYEQYF. For the CDR3, the DNA is TGTGCCAGCAGCTTTACCGGGACAGGGTCCTACGAGCAGTACTTC.

The CDR3 reads CASSGGGIDTQYF. CDR3 DNA: TGTGCCAGCAGTGGGGGGGGGATCGATACGCAGTATTTT. The chain joins TRBV2 to TRBJ2-3, with TRBD2 matching 7 bases. Germline loops: CDR1 SNHLY, CDR2 FYNNEI. V lost 4 bases and J lost 6; bases outside the gene matches: 4. This CDR3 has 13 amino acids.

This clonotype was seen a handful of times. The rearrangement links TRBV29-1 to TRBJ2-2; 7 bases map to TRBD1. The germline V gene encodes CDR1 SQVTM and CDR2 ANQGSEA. The CDR3 runs to 12 residues. Germline trimming cut 4 bases from V and 6 bases from J; bases unmatched to any gene: 2. CDR3 in amino acids: CSVGQGPGELFF. The CDR3 DNA follows: TGCAGCGTTGGACAGGGTCCCGGGGAGCTGTTTTTT.

This clonotype was counted at least ten times. The CDR3 bases are TGTGCCAGCTCACAAGGACGCAATCAGCCCCAGCATTTT. Encoded protein: CASSQGRNQPQHF. The chain recombines TRBV18 with TRBJ1-5; D remains unclear. This CDR3 region has 13 residues. V lost 4 bases to trimming and J lost 2 bases, with 6 bases between them. From germline, CDR1 is KGHSH and CDR2 LQKENI.

The chain combines TRBV3-1 with TRBJ1-2; TRBD1 matches at 10 bases. CDR3 size: 14 residues. V lost 4 bases, J lost 8 bases, and 7 bases stayed unmatched. Germline lookup yields CDR1 LGHDT and CDR2 YNNKEL (reference sequence). The DNA for the CDR3 is TGTGCCAGCAGCCCCGGGACAGGGGTTAGGGGCTACACCTTC. Translated, it gives CASSPGTGVRGYTF.

This clonotype was seen many times. The rearrangement uses TRBV9 and TRBJ1-1; 10 nucleotides match TRBD1. The junction had 3 bases not matched to a gene; V was cut back by 0 bases and J by 7 bases. The CDR3 length is 14 residues. Germline CDR1 SGDLS, CDR2 YYNGEE. CDR3 loop: CASSVAGTGVEAFF. The DNA for the CDR3 is TGTGCCAGCAGCGTAGCTGGGACAGGGGTTGAAGCTTTCTTT.

This clonotype was detected only a few times. This chain uses TRBV28 with TRBJ2-7; D gene unclear. Between the trimmed V and J ends, which lost 1 base and 3 bases, there was a span of 13 bases. Germline values: CDR1 MDHEN, CDR2 SYDVKM. The CDR3 is 15 residues long. The CDR3 bases are TGTGCCAGCAGTTTATCTCAGAGTTTGAACTACGAGCAGTACTTC. Protein sequence: CASSLSQSLNYEQYF.

The table lists this clonotype with a few counts. The genes are TRBV6-1 and TRBJ2-3, with D possibly TRBD1 on 6 matching bases. Germline lookup yields CDR1 MNHNS and CDR2 SASEGT. The length of the CDR3 is 13 residues. V was clipped by 5 bases and J by 6 bases, with 12 bases between them. CDR3 nucleotide sequence: TGTGCCAGCAGTAGCCGACAGGTTGATACGCAGTATTTT. Residues: CASSSRQVDTQYF.

This clonotype was observed a handful of times. The V call is TRBV2, the J call TRBJ1-1, with TRBD1 identical over 7 bases. Germline V gene sequence: CDR1 SNHLY, CDR2 FYNNEI. V lost 4 bases and J lost 10; bases outside the gene matches: 6. The CDR3 runs 12 residues. CDR3 loop: CASSADRDGAFF. DNA of the CDR3: TGTGCCAGCAGTGCCGACAGGGATGGAGCTTTCTTT.

This clonotype was counted at least ten times. This sequence joins TRBV29-1 and TRBJ2-3; D is tentatively TRBD1 or TRBD2 (5 bases each). From germline, CDR1 is SQVTM and CDR2 ANQGSEA. Between the trimmed V and J ends, which lost 6 bases and 4 bases, there was a span of 11 bases. The CDR3 runs 12 residues. CDR3 bases: TGCAGCGTGGGACCCCGGCCAGATACGCAGTATTTT. Translation: CSVGPRPDTQYF.